These 18 T cell receptor beta chains share one sample of origin, sequenced in a study of CD8 T cells in ankylosing spondylitis. TCRdb used MiXCR to reprocess the 5' RACE reads, holding one entry per CDR3 protein. The sample records more than 150,000 distinct CDR3 sequences, over 10% being singletons. Sequenced input: blood, either unsorted or a sorted T cell fraction (not recorded which). These receptors came from a female donor with ankylosing spondylitis or in good health (not recorded which).

V usage is TRBV27 and J usage is TRBJ1-6; D is possibly TRBD1 (5 bases). The length of the CDR3 is 14 residues. The germline CDR1 and CDR2 sequences are MNHEY and SMNVEV (reference sequence). V gave up 10 bases and J gave up 2 bases, with 12 bases separating them. CDR3 loop: CATRPGTYNSPLHF. CDR3 coding DNA: TGTGCCACCCGTCCAGGGACCTATAATTCACCCCTCCACTTT.

This clonotype has ten or more counts. The CDR3 DNA sequence: TGTGCCAGCTCCTTTTCATATCGGGACCCCAAGGCGGAGACCCAGTACTTC. It specifies CASSFSYRDPKAETQYF. This chain connects TRBV28 to TRBJ2-5; the D gene could be TRBD1 or TRBD2 (5 bases each). The CDR3 is 17 residues long. The V end was cut by 8 bases, the J end by 5 bases, with 27 bases between. Looked up from germline, CDR1 is MDHEN and CDR2 is SYDVKM.

This clonotype has at least ten counts. The chain combines TRBV12-3 or TRBV12-4 with TRBJ1-1, with D perhaps matching TRBD1 (5 bases). Trimming took 7 bases from V and 1 from J, leaving 13 bases between them. The CDR3 totals 14 residues. CDR3 bases: TGTGCCAGCACTCTGTCAGGGACGAACACTGAAGCTTTCTTT. As protein: CASTLSGTNTEAFF.

This clonotype was seen repeatedly, ten times or more. DNA for the CDR3: TGTGCCAGCAGTTACTCGATTGTTGGCCGGCTTGTCTACAATGAGCAGTTCTTC. Protein: CASSYSIVGRLVYNEQFF. J is TRBJ2-1 and V is TRBV6-2 or TRBV6-3; D is ambiguous. The CDR3 consists of 18 residues. In germline, CDR1 is MNHEY, CDR2 SVGEGT. V gave up 0 bases and J gave up 3 bases, with 18 bases separating them.

This clonotype appeared many times. The V call is TRBV12-3 or TRBV12-4, the J call TRBJ2-1; possible D gene TRBD2, 5 bases. There are 13 residues in the CDR3. V lost 6 bases, J lost 2 bases, and 8 bases lay in between. The CDR3 DNA reads TGTGCCAGCAGGAGGCGGGCCTACAATGAGCAGTTCTTC. Its protein is CASRRRAYNEQFF.

The chain is built from TRBV11-2 and TRBJ2-6; TRBD2 might be the D (5 bases). Germline V gene data show CDR1 as SGHAT and CDR2 as FQNNGV. The CDR3 contains 14 residues. V was pared by 6 bases and J by 1 base, with 7 bases between. DNA for the CDR3: TGTGCCAGCAGTAAGCGGTCTGGGGCCAACGTCCTGACTTTC. This encodes CASSKRSGANVLTF.

This clonotype was seen ten or more times. The chain recombines TRBV29-1 with TRBJ1-2, with D possibly TRBD1 on 5 matching bases. The CDR3 covers 13 residues. Germline-derived CDR1 and CDR2 are SQVTM and ANQGSEA. The ends were cut back, 4 bases at V and 4 bases at J, with 13 bases in the middle. The CDR3 bases are TGCAGCGTTGCGCAGGGATCCCTCTATGGCTACACCTTC. Translated, it gives CSVAQGSLYGYTF.

This clonotype was detected many times. The chain recombines TRBV12-3 or TRBV12-4 with TRBJ1-2; D remains unclear. V was trimmed by 5 bases and J by 3 bases, leaving 13 bases between them. This CDR3 spans 14 amino acids. CDR3 residues: CASSLSRSHYGYTF. The CDR3 DNA reads TGTGCCAGCAGTCTGAGCCGGTCACACTATGGCTACACCTTC.

This clonotype was recorded many times. The chain is built from TRBV12-3 or TRBV12-4 and TRBJ1-2; D is undetermined. The CDR3 is made up of 13 amino acids. Trimming left V 4 bases short and J 1 base short, with 7 bases between. This CDR3 reads CASSSTRNYGYTF. DNA of the CDR3: TGTGCCAGCAGTTCGACTCGTAACTATGGCTACACCTTC.

The table lists this clonotype with many counts. This chain links TRBV12-3 or TRBV12-4 with TRBJ2-7; no clear D gene. The V end lost 5 bases, the J end lost 10 bases, and 18 bases lay between the germline ends. The CDR3 runs to 13 residues. The CDR3 coding sequence is TGTGCCAGCAGTCCCCAACCGGAAGTAAGCCAGTACTTC. It translates to CASSPQPEVSQYF.

This clonotype was counted ten times or more. V usage is TRBV12-3 or TRBV12-4 and J usage is TRBJ1-1; no reliable D call. The CDR3 is 12 residues long. Trimming took 2 bases from V and 8 from J, leaving 9 bases between them. The CDR3 loop reads CASSLSASEAFF. The DNA for the CDR3 is TGTGCCAGCAGTTTAAGTGCCTCCGAAGCTTTCTTT.

This clonotype was picked up a small number of times. CDR3 residues: CASSPSLIKQETQYF. The DNA for the CDR3 is TGTGCCAGCAGCCCCAGCTTAATTAAACAAGAGACCCAGTACTTC. The chain couples TRBV7-2 to TRBJ2-5; no clear D. V was trimmed by 5 bases and J by 2 bases, leaving 15 bases between them. The CDR3 sequence is 15 residues long. The germline V gene has CDR1 SGHTA and CDR2 FQGNSA.

This clonotype was counted at least ten times. J is TRBJ2-7 and V is TRBV27; 8 bases fit TRBD1. With 4 bases clipped from V and 3 bases from J, the junction kept 29 bases outside the gene matches. CDR3 length: 22 amino acids. The germline V gene has CDR1 MNHEY and CDR2 SMNVEV (reference sequence). The CDR3 DNA reads as TGTGCCAGCAGTTCGTCACCGGGACAGGCCATGTTCGGGGGCCGATACCTCTACGAGCAGTACTTC. This gives the protein CASSSSPGQAMFGGRYLYEQYF.

The V and J genes are TRBV6-5 and TRBJ2-7, with 8 bases fitting TRBD2. V shed 4 bases, J shed 2 bases, and the junction held 7 bases outside the gene matches. This CDR3 is built from 15 residues. The germline gives CDR1 MNHEY, CDR2 SVGAGI. CDR3 residues: CASSSRGSGTYEQYF. The CDR3 DNA is TGTGCCAGCAGTTCCCGGGGTAGCGGGACCTACGAGCAGTACTTC.

This clonotype was counted ten times or more. The genes are TRBV6-2 or TRBV6-3 and TRBJ2-2; D not certain. The germline V and J ends were trimmed by 3 bases and 2 bases, with 10 bases remaining between them. The CDR3 sequence is 15 residues long. CDR1 and CDR2 from the germline V gene are MNHEY and SVGEGT. The CDR3 spells CASSYIPDNTGELFF. The CDR3 nucleotides read TGTGCCAGCAGTTATATTCCTGATAACACCGGGGAGCTGTTTTTT.

There are many counts of this clonotype. V gene TRBV5-1 combines with J gene TRBJ2-7; 8 nucleotides agree with TRBD2. The V gene end was trimmed by 0 bases and the J gene end by 1 base; junction bases not matched to a gene: 3. CDR1 and CDR2 from the germline V gene are SGHRS and YFSETQ. This CDR3 has 15 amino acids. The CDR3 DNA is TGCGCCAGCAGCTTGGAGAGCGGGAGTTCCTACGAGCAGTACTTC. Translation gives CASSLESGSSYEQYF.

The V and J genes are TRBV30 and TRBJ1-6; 7 nucleotides line up with TRBD1. The CDR3 is 14 residues long. The germline V gene has CDR1 GTSNPN and CDR2 SVGIG (reference sequence). The V segment lost 0 bases and the J segment 7 bases; nucleotides outside the gene matches: 3. CDR3 nucleotides: TGTGCCTGGAGTGTACAACAGGGGAATTCACCCCTCCACTTT. Translation: CAWSVQQGNSPLHF. Based on the CDR3 plus reference TRBV30 and TRBJ1-6, the full variable domain is SQTIHQWPATLVQPVGSPLSLECTVEGTSNPNLYWYRQAAGRGLQLLFYSVGIGQISSEVPQNLSASRPQDRQFILSSKKLLLSDSGFYLCAWSVQQGNSPLHFGNGTRLTVT.

J is TRBJ1-2 and V is TRBV28; no clear D gene. V was shortened by 10 bases and J by 8 bases, with 26 bases between the two germline ends. Germline-derived CDR1 and CDR2 are MDHEN and SYDVKM. This CDR3 is built from 15 residues. CDR3 region: CAMGPGLRSLMGYTF. Here the CDR3 DNA reads TGTGCCATGGGCCCCGGGCTCCGCTCTCTAATGGGCTACACCTTC.